The next 13 T cell receptor beta chains were all read from a single sample in a study of cytomegalovirus exposure and HLA in healthy donors. It was with 60 Vbeta and 13 Jbeta primers that the PCR ran. Libraries were prepared by immunoSEQ multiplex PCR; TCRdb keeps only in-frame clonotypes and omits some of them. The data hold roughly 120,000 clones, with around 81% observed a single time. The sequenced sample consisted of PBMCs. All receptors come from a woman aged 30 to 39 in good health and CMV-seronegative.

With regard to this clone: The final CDR3 position lacks the conserved phenylalanine or tryptophan, pointing to a likely read error. This chain joins TRBV7-9 and TRBJ1-5; 7 bases are a match to TRBD1. The CDR3 sequence is 15 residues long. Trimming took 5 bases from V and 0 from J; bases not matched to a gene: 4. CDR1 is SEHNR and CDR2 is FQNEAQ in the germline V gene (reference sequence). The CDR3 DNA sequence: TGTGCCAGCAGCAAACAGGGGTATAGCAATCAGCCCCAGCATCTT. It translates to CASSKQGYSNQPQHL.

V usage is TRBV28 and J usage is TRBJ1-1; D unresolved. Germline V gene data show CDR1 as MDHEN and CDR2 as SYDVKM. With 11 bases removed from V and 1 base from J, the gap between germline ends came to 5 bases. This CDR3 spans 10 amino acids. The CDR3 loop reads CAHGNTEAFF. CDR3 sequence (DNA): TGTGCCCACGGGAACACTGAAGCTTTCTTT.

This chain connects TRBV6-6 to TRBJ1-3, with D perhaps matching TRBD1 (5 bases). This CDR3 comprises 14 residues. Germline V lookup: CDR1 MNHNY, CDR2 SVGAGI (reference sequence). V lost 6 bases, J lost 0 bases, and 9 bases lay in between. This CDR3 is CASRTDISGNTIYF. CDR3 DNA: TGTGCCAGCAGGACAGACATCTCTGGAAACACCATATATTTT.

The chain links TRBV5-1 to TRBJ2-1, with D maybe TRBD1 (7 bases). V was cut by 4 bases and J by 0 bases, with 14 bases left in between. Germline CDR1 reads SGHRS; CDR2 reads YFSETQ. This CDR3 is built from 16 residues. The CDR3 here is CASSAGTADSYNEQFF. For the CDR3, the DNA is TGCGCCAGCAGCGCGGGGACAGCAGACTCCTACAATGAGCAGTTCTTC.

The chain carries TRBV19 and TRBJ2-7, with TRBD2 matching over 12 bases. V was clipped by 1 base and J by 6 bases; unmatched bases: 4. The CDR3 extends over 15 amino acids. Per the germline V gene, CDR1 is LNHDA and CDR2 is SQIVND (reference sequence). In nucleotides, the CDR3 is TGTGCCAGTAGTATAGGAACTAGCGGGAGGTCCGAGCAGTACTTC. Translating gives CASSIGTSGRSEQYF. Full variable domain (outside the CDR3, taken from reference TRBV19 and TRBJ2-7): DGGITQSPKYLFRKEGQNVTLSCEQNLNHDAMYWYRQDPGQGLRLIYYSQIVNDFQKGDIAEGYSVSREKKESFPLTVTSAQKNPTAFYLCASSIGTSGRSEQYFGPGTRLTVT.

The rearrangement uses TRBV11-2 and TRBJ2-2, with D possibly being TRBD2 (6 bases). Trimming shortened V by 1 base and J by 7 bases, and 16 bases separated the two germline ends. Germline assignment: CDR1 SGHAT and CDR2 FQNNGV. The CDR3 is made up of 16 amino acids. CDR3 loop: CASSLAFGGTHGELFF. CDR3 in DNA: TGTGCCAGCAGCTTAGCCTTTGGCGGGACCCACGGGGAGCTGTTTTTT.

The sample holds a few counts of this clone. A read error may produce the germline difference seen at one junction end. The J gene is TRBJ2-7, the V gene TRBV15; 8 nucleotides match TRBD2. CDR1 and CDR2 (germline): LNHNV, YYDKDF (reference sequence). The CDR3 contains 12 residues. The CDR3 DNA is TGTGCCACCAGCAGAGTCGGGACTAGTATTCTCTTC. The encoded protein is CATSRVGTSILF.

The chain recombines TRBV7-6 with TRBJ2-5, with 8 nucleotides matching TRBD1. Germline CDR1 and CDR2: SGHVS and FNYEAQ. This CDR3 has 17 residues. The V and J ends lost 5 bases and 5 bases, in that order; junction bases with no gene match: 16. CDR3 protein: CASSLRDRIRGRETQYF. The DNA of the CDR3 is TGTGCCAGCAGCCTAAGGGACAGGATAAGAGGGAGGGAGACCCAGTACTTC.

This clone was seen more than once but under ten times. The chain links TRBV7-3 to TRBJ2-1; a weak D match, TRBD1 (7 bases). V lost 5 bases to trimming and J lost 6 bases, with 14 bases between them. The CDR3 has 14 residues. The V gene's germline CDR1 is SGHTA and CDR2 FQGTGA. CDR3 bases: TGTGCCAGCAGCACCGCAGGGGGGCCCAATGAGCAGTTCTTC. It encodes CASSTAGGPNEQFF.

CDR3 loop: CASSLDVTGGMDTIYF. The DNA of the CDR3 is TGCGCCAGCAGCTTGGACGTAACAGGGGGTATGGACACCATATATTTT. The chain links TRBV5-1 to TRBJ1-3; 8 nucleotides align to TRBD1. Germline trimming cut 0 bases from V and 8 bases from J; bases unmatched to any gene: 10. The V gene's germline CDR1 is SGHRS and CDR2 YFSETQ. CDR3 size: 16 residues.

The chain is built from TRBV7-3 and TRBJ2-3; 8 bases are shared with TRBD1. The CDR3 length is 15 residues. V was clipped by 5 bases and J by 3 bases; unmatched bases: 7. Germline V gene sequence: CDR1 SGHTA, CDR2 FQGTGA. For the CDR3, the DNA is TGTGCCAGCAGCCAAGGACAGGGCGGAACAGATACGCAGTATTTT. Its translation: CASSQGQGGTDTQYF. Full variable domain (remainder filled in from reference TRBV7-3 and TRBJ2-3): GAGVSQTPSNKVTEKGKYVELRCDPISGHTALYWYRQSLGQGPEFLIYFQGTGAADDSGLPNDRFFAVRPEGSVSTLKIQRTERGDSAVYLCASSQGQGGTDTQYFGPGTRLTVL.

This rearrangement joins TRBV7-9 to TRBJ2-7; possible D gene TRBD1, 5 bases. Deletions cut 2 bases from V and 4 bases from J, with 12 bases between. There are 14 residues in the CDR3. The germline V gene encodes CDR1 SEHNR and CDR2 FQNEAQ (reference sequence). DNA for the CDR3: TGTGCCAGCAGCTTACAGGACACACGGTACGAGCAGTACTTC. It encodes CASSLQDTRYEQYF.

The chain uses TRBV2 and TRBJ2-2; tentative D call: TRBD1 (5 bases). V lost 5 bases, J lost 4 bases, and 11 bases lay in between. The V gene's germline CDR1 is SNHLY and CDR2 FYNNEI. The CDR3 covers 14 residues. CDR3 amino acids: CASSRQGSTGELFF. In DNA form, the CDR3 reads TGTGCCAGCAGTAGGCAGGGCTCCACCGGGGAGCTGTTTTTT.